Listed here are 11 T cell receptor beta chains from one sample, sequenced in a study of siplizumab effects on memory and regulatory T cells (dated by TCRdb to between 2018 and 2021). Libraries were prepared through the immunoSEQ multiplex PCR assay. TCRdb limited this immuneACCESS table to in-frame rearrangements with V and J called. A share of clones is missing; checked studies link under half to unresolved V genes, and the rest is unexplained. This sample gives approximately 100,000 clones in total; more than 90% of them show up just once. The ten largest clones represent around 2.6% of the sample. Material: CD4+ T cells sorted from blood. The receptor set was obtained from a human donor in good health. Some clones in this sample may be carry-over from other donors' samples.

The V gene is TRBV6-1, the J gene TRBJ2-7; the D is unclear. The V gene lost 2 bases and the J gene lost 4 bases, with 12 bases spanning the gap. Germline-derived CDR1 and CDR2 are MNHNS and SASEGT. The CDR3 totals 14 residues. The CDR3 DNA sequence: TGTGCCAGCAGTGAAACGGGTGTCAAGTACGAGCAGTACTTC. Its protein product is CASSETGVKYEQYF.

The CDR3 is CASSKAPPPRDQPQHF. In DNA, the CDR3 is TGTGCCAGCAGCAAAGCTCCCCCGCCCAGGGATCAGCCCCAGCATTTT. This rearrangement joins TRBV21-1 to TRBJ1-5; the listed D gene, TRBD1, was not tested against the DNA. TRBV21-1 is listed as a pseudogene. The CDR3 extends over 16 amino acids.

CDR3 residues: CASSREYQETQYF. For the CDR3, the DNA is TGTGCCAGCTCACGGGAGTACCAAGAGACCCAGTACTTC. The rearrangement joins TRBV18 to TRBJ2-5, with a tentative D call TRBD2 (5 bases). The CDR3 extends over 13 amino acids. V was clipped by 4 bases and J by 0 bases, with 6 bases between them. Germline V gene data show CDR1 as KGHSH and CDR2 as LQKENI.

CDR3 sequence (DNA): TGTGCCAGCAGTTCCGTCGGGTACCTTGGCTACACCTTC. This codes for CASSSVGYLGYTF. The chain has TRBV6-5 and TRBJ1-2; D unresolved. There are 13 residues in the CDR3. Germline CDR1 is MNHEY and CDR2 is SVGAGI. V gave up 4 bases and J gave up 7 bases, with 13 bases separating them.

This chain joins TRBV6-5 and TRBJ2-3; the D is unclear. CDR1 is MNHEY, CDR2 SVGAGI, per germline. The length of the CDR3 is 14 residues. The ends were cut back, 4 bases at V and 6 bases at J, with 14 bases in the middle. The CDR3 coding sequence is TGTGCCAGCAGTTCTTCTAGGAGTAGTGATACGCAGTATTTT. Protein: CASSSSRSSDTQYF.

The chain is built from TRBV29-1 and TRBJ1-2; D unresolved. Deletions cut 4 bases from V and 3 bases from J, with 9 bases between. Looked up from germline, CDR1 is SQVTM and CDR2 is ANQGSEA. This CDR3 has 12 residues. DNA for the CDR3: TGCAGCGTTGCGATGGGCCACTATGGCTACACCTTC. Its translation: CSVAMGHYGYTF. The full variable domain, in which reference TRBV29-1 and TRBJ1-2 provide the parts outside the CDR3, is SAVISQKPSRDICQRGTSLTIQCQVDSQVTMMFWYRQQPGQSLTLIATANQGSEATYESGFVIDKFPISRPNLTFSTLTVSNMSPEDSSIYLCSVAMGHYGYTFGSGTRLTVV.

The chain couples TRBV6-5 to TRBJ2-7, with 11 bases lining up with TRBD1. Unmatched junction bases numbered 4, after V lost 5 bases and J lost 4 bases. The CDR3 covers 14 residues. Germline V gene sequence: CDR1 MNHEY, CDR2 SVGAGI. The CDR3 region has the DNA TGTGCCAGCAGTATGGACAGGGGGCGATACGAGCAGTACTTC. Translation: CASSMDRGRYEQYF.

This clone was seen only a few times. This chain's CDR3 is CASSPEGNQPQHF. DNA of the CDR3: TGTGCCAGCTCACCAGAGGGCAATCAGCCCCAGCATTTT. This chain uses TRBV18 with TRBJ1-5; D gene uncertain. Per germline, CDR1 KGHSH and CDR2 LQKENI. Trimming took 2 bases from V and 2 from J, leaving 4 bases between them. This CDR3 is 13 amino acids long.

The chain joins TRBV9 to TRBJ2-6, with TRBD2 as a possible D gene (5 bases). Germline V gives CDR1 SGDLS, CDR2 YYNGEE. V gave up 3 bases and J gave up 0 bases, with 19 bases separating them. The CDR3 covers 19 residues. The CDR3 spells CASSGPLEGEFSGANVLTF. The CDR3 region has the DNA TGTGCCAGCAGCGGTCCTCTAGAGGGAGAATTCTCTGGGGCCAACGTCCTGACTTTC.

The genes are TRBV6-6 and TRBJ1-1, with D maybe TRBD1 (6 bases). V was pared by 6 bases and J by 2 bases, with 19 bases between. Germline loops: CDR1 MNHNY, CDR2 SVGAGI (reference sequence). The CDR3 runs 16 residues. The CDR3 protein is CASRPERTASNTEAFF. For the CDR3, the DNA is TGTGCCAGCAGACCGGAGAGGACAGCCTCTAACACTGAAGCTTTCTTT.

The chain has TRBV5-1 and TRBJ2-3; 11 bases agree with TRBD2. V was clipped by 5 bases and J by 4 bases; unmatched bases: 6. Germline-derived CDR1 and CDR2 are SGHRS and YFSETQ. This CDR3 has 15 amino acids. DNA for the CDR3: TGCGCCAGCAGGCCAGGACTAGCGGGCCCAGATACGCAGTATTTT. Translating gives CASRPGLAGPDTQYF.